Below, 3 T cell receptor beta chains from the same sample are listed, as sequenced in a study of neoadjuvant anti-PD-1 for oral cavity cancer. The table came from immunoSEQ multiplex PCR; TCRdb's copy has only in-frame clones and leaves some out. Of around 17,000 clones in the sample, about 67% were seen once. This sample comprised PBMCs, obtained before nivolumab (anti-PD-1) treatment. Receptors originate from a person between 35 and 79 years old with oral cavity squamous cell carcinoma.

This sequence joins TRBV9 and TRBJ2-3, with 7 bases matching TRBD1. Germline CDR1 SGDLS, CDR2 YYNGEE. CDR3 length equals 15 residues. Losses at the gene ends were 3 bases for V and 0 bases for J; bases not matched to a gene: 4. The CDR3 DNA is TGTGCCAGCAGCGGACCGGGACAGAGCACAGATACGCAGTATTTT. Translation gives CASSGPGQSTDTQYF.

The CDR3 DNA is TGCAGCGCCGGTGCGGAGGCTGAGCAGTTCTTC. Translation: CSAGAEAEQFF. The rearrangement joins TRBV29-1 to TRBJ2-1, with TRBD2 as a possible D gene (5 bases). V was cut by 7 bases and J by 9 bases, with 13 bases left in between. The CDR3 covers 11 residues. The germline V gene has CDR1 SQVTM and CDR2 ANQGSEA.

J is TRBJ2-1 and V is TRBV19; TRBD2 matches 7 bases. V shed 4 bases and J 3 bases; nucleotides not matched to a gene: 6. The CDR3 length is 15 residues. Germline CDR1 reads LNHDA; CDR2 reads SQIVND (reference sequence). The CDR3 region is CASSTSTSLYNEQFF. Written as DNA, the CDR3 is TGTGCCAGTAGTACATCGACTAGCCTCTACAATGAGCAGTTCTTC.